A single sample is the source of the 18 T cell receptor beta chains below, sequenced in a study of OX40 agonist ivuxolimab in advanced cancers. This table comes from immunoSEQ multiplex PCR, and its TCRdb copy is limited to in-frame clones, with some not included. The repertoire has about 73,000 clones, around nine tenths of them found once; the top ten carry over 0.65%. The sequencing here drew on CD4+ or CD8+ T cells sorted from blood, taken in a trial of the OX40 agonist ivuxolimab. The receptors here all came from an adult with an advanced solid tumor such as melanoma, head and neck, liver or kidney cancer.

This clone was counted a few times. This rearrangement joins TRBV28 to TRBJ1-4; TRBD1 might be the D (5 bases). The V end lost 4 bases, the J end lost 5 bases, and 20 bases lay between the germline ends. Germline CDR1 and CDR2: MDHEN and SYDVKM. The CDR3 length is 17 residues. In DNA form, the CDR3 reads TGTGCCAGCAGTTCCCCGGGCAGGGCTGCCTTAAATGAAAAACTGTTTTTT. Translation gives CASSSPGRAALNEKLFF.

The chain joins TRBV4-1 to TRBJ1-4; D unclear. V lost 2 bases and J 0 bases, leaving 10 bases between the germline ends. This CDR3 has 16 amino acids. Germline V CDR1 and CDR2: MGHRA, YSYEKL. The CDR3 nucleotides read TGCGCCAGCAGCCAACAACCGCCTGCAACTAATGAAAAACTGTTTTTT. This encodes CASSQQPPATNEKLFF.

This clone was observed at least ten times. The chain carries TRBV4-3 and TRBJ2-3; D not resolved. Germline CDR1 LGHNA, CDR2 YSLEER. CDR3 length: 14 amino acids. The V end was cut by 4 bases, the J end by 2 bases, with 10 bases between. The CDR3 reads CASSPTGPTDTQYF. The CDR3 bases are TGCGCCAGCAGCCCCACTGGGCCCACAGATACGCAGTATTTT.

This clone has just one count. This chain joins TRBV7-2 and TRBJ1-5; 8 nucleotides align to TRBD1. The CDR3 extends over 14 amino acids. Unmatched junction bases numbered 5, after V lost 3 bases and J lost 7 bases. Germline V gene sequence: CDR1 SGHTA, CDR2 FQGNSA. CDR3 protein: CASSFQGAGQPQHF. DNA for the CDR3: TGTGCCAGCAGCTTTCAGGGGGCCGGACAGCCCCAGCATTTT. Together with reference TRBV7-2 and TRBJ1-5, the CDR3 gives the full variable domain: GAGVSQSPSNKVTEKGKDVELRCDPISGHTALYWYRQSLGQGLEFLIYFQGNSAPDKSGLPSDRFSAERTGGSVSTLTIQRTQQEDSAVYLCASSFQGAGQPQHFGDGTRLSIL.

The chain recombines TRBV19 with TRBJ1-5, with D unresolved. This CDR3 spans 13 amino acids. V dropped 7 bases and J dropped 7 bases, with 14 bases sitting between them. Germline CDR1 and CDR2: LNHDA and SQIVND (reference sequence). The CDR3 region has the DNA TGTGCCAGTACTCCGCCCGGAACCCAGCCCCAGCATTTT. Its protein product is CASTPPGTQPQHF.

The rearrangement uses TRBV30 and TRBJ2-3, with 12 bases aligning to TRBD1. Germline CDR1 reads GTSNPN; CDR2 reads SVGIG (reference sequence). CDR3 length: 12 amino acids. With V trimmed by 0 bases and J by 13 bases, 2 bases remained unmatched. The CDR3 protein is CAWSVGTGGKYF. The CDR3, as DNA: TGTGCCTGGAGTGTTGGGACAGGGGGCAAGTATTTT.

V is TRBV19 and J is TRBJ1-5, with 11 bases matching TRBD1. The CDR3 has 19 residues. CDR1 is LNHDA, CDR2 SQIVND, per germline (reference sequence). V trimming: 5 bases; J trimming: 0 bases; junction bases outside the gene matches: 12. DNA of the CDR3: TGTGCCAGTAGTCAGACCGGGACAGGGGGAATCCATAGCAATCAGCCCCAGCATTTT. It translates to CASSQTGTGGIHSNQPQHF.

CDR3 sequence: CASAPGQRNYGYTF. The CDR3 nucleotides read TGCGCCAGCGCCCCGGGACAGCGCAACTATGGCTACACCTTC. This sequence joins TRBV5-1 and TRBJ1-2; 7 nucleotides agree with TRBD1. Germline lookup yields CDR1 SGHRS and CDR2 YFSETQ. V lost 7 bases to trimming and J lost 2 bases; unmatched junction nucleotides: 8. This CDR3 is built from 14 residues. The variable domain in full, completed from reference TRBV5-1 and TRBJ1-2, reads KAGVTQTPRYLIKTRGQQVTLSCSPISGHRSVSWYQQTPGQGLQFLFEYFSETQRNKGNFPGRFSGRQFSNSRSEMNVSTLELGDSALYLCASAPGQRNYGYTFGSGTRLTVV.

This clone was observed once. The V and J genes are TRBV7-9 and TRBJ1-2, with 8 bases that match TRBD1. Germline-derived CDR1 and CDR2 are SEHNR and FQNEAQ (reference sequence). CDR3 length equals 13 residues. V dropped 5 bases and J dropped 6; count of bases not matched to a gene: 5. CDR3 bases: TGTGCCAGCAGCCGGCAGGGGGCTGATGGCTACACCTTC. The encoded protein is CASSRQGADGYTF.

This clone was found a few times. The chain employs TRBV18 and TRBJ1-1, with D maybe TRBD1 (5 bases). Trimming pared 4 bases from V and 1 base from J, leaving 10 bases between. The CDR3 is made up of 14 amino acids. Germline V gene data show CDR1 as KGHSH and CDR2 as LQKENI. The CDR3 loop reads CASSLGPGNTEAFF. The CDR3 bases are TGTGCCAGCTCACTGGGACCAGGGAACACTGAAGCTTTCTTT.

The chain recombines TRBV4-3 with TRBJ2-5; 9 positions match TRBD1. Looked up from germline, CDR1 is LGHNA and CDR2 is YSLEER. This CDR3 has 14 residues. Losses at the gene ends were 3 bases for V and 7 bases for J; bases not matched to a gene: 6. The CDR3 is CASSQGGTGPTQYF. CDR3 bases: TGCGCCAGCAGCCAGGGGGGGACAGGGCCGACCCAGTACTTC.

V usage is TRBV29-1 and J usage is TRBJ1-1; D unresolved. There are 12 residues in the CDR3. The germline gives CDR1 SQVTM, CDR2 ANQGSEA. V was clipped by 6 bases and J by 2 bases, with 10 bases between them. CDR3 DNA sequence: TGCAGCGTCTCGCCGGGAAACACTGAAGCTTTCTTT. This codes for CSVSPGNTEAFF.

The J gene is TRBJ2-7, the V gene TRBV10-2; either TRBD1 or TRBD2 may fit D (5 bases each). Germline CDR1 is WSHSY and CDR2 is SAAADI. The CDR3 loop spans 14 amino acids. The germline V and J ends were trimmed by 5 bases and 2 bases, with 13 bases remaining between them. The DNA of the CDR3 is TGCGCCAGCAGTTGGGGGTACAATACCTACGAGCAGTACTTC. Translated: CASSWGYNTYEQYF.

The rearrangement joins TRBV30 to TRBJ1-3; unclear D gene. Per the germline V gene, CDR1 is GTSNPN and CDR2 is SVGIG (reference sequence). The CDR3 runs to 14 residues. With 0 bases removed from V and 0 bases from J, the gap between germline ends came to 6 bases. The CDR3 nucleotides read TGTGCCTGGAGTGTGGCGCCCTCTGGAAACACCATATATTTT. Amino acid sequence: CAWSVAPSGNTIYF.

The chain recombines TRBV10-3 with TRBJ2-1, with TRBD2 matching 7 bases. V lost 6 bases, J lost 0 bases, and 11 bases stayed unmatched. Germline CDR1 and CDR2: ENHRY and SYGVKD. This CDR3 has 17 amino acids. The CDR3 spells CAISRSSGRNSYNEQFF. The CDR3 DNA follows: TGTGCCATCAGCCGATCTAGCGGACGTAACTCCTACAATGAGCAGTTCTTC.

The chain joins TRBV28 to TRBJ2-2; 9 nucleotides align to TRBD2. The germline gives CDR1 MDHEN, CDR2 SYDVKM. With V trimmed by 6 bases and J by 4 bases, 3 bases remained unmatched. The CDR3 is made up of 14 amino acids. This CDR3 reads CASRGLAATGELFF. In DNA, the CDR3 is TGTGCCAGCAGGGGACTAGCAGCCACCGGGGAGCTGTTTTTT.

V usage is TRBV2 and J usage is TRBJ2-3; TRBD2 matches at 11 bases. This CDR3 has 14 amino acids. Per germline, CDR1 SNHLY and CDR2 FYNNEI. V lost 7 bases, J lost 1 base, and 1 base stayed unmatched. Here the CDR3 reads CASTLAGGTDTQYF. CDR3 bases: TGTGCCAGCACACTAGCGGGGGGCACAGATACGCAGTATTTT.

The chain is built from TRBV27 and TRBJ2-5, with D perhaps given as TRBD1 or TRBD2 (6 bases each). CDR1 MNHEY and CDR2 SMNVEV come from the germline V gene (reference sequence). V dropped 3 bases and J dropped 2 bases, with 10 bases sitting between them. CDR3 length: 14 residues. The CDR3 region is CASSLWGAQETQYF. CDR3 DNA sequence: TGTGCCAGCAGTTTGTGGGGGGCACAAGAGACCCAGTACTTC.